This TCR beta chain was retrieved from a study of cytomegalovirus exposure and HLA in healthy donors. Whole-study context: Membership in the Caucasian-associated ancestry cluster was found for 81% of approximately 380 genotyped donors. The study's findings and limits: Earlier results showed most TCR beta V segments being productive about 87% or about 30% of the time.

Deletions cut 5 bases from V and 5 bases from J, with 15 bases between. The CDR3 sequence is 14 residues long. Germline assignment: CDR1 SGHNT and CDR2 YENEEA. A note on this clone: Its antigen is as yet unknown.

The PCR ran on 60 Vbeta and 13 Jbeta primers. Method: immunoSEQ multiplex PCR; TCRdb's copy keeps in-frame clones and lacks some. The sample lists 110,000 to 150,000 clones; about four fifths were seen once. This TCR derives from a man between 40 and 49 years old in good health and CMV-seronegative. The sequenced material came from PBMCs. The chain joins TRBV11-3 to TRBJ1-1; D is perhaps TRBD1 (6 bases). CDR3 region: CASSQGSKGTEAFF. CDR3 coding DNA: TGTGCCAGCAGCCAGGGGAGCAAGGGGACTGAAGCTTTCTTT.